This T cell receptor beta chain was sequenced during a study of blood T cells in healthy people across ages. The CDR3 is 11 amino acids. Germline V gene sequence: CDR1 ENHRY, CDR2 SYGVKD. Trimming removed 3 bases at V and 11 bases at J, with 8 bases between. A second PCR of about 7 to 11 cycles used a sample-barcoded 5' primer and a J-beta primer mix. From the 5' RACE reads, TCRdb called clonotypes with MiXCR, one entry per CDR3 protein. The sample lists roughly 1.4 million distinct CDR3 sequences, approximately 63% occurring once. The chain has TRBV10-3 and TRBJ2-1; D uncertain. The sequence was collected from a man between 18 and 29 years old in good health. Source material: blood. The CDR3 DNA reads as TGTGCCATCAGTGACGGAGATCAGCAGTTCTTC. It translates to CAISDGDQQFF.